This T cell receptor beta chain is drawn from a study of PD-1 blockade in classical Hodgkin lymphoma. The overall study: Intravenous delivery of nivolumab at 3 mg/kg to patients occurred every 2 weeks.

Concerning this clone itself: Antigen: not known.

Germline CDR1 is MNHNS and CDR2 is SASEGT. The CDR3 length is 15 residues. With V trimmed by 3 bases and J by 6 bases, 5 bases remained unmatched. Study-wide results and limits: TCR diversity in CD4+, not CD8+, cells rose significantly by C4D1.

Time point: cycle 4 day 1 (C4D1), after about 6 weeks of nivolumab. Every single patient, without exception, relapsed after autologous stem cell transplantation, and brentuximab vedotin exposure varied. Data came from immunoSEQ multiplex PCR; TCRdb stores just in-frame clones and leaves some out. The sample comprises 15,000 to 20,000 clones, approximately 68% of which are singletons, and 7.8% rests with the top ten. V is TRBV6-1 and J is TRBJ2-3, with TRBD2 identical over 11 bases. The material sequenced was peripheral blood mononuclear cells (PBMCs), taken before the fourth cycle of nivolumab. This TCR derives from a human donor with classical Hodgkin lymphoma. CDR3: CASSDQLAGVDTQYF. In DNA form, the CDR3 reads TGTGCCAGCAGTGACCAACTAGCGGGAGTGGATACGCAGTATTTT.